What follows are 2 T cell receptor beta chains derived from one specimen sequenced in a study of cytomegalovirus exposure and HLA in healthy donors. Measured with immunoSEQ multiplex PCR; TCRdb has only the in-frame clones, and not every one. The sample includes tens of thousands of clones, roughly 96% of them seen just once. The sample was PBMCs. The receptors derive from a man between 18 and 29 years old in good health and CMV-seronegative.

The chain joins TRBV10-3 to TRBJ1-1, with 7 bases fitting TRBD1. V lost 7 bases, J lost 7 bases, and 6 bases stayed unmatched. The CDR3 is 12 amino acids. Germline assignment: CDR1 ENHRY and CDR2 SYGVKD. The CDR3 DNA reads TGTGCCATCACCAGGGGGACCGGTGAAGCTTTCTTT. Protein sequence: CAITRGTGEAFF.

V gene TRBV27 combines with J gene TRBJ2-1, with 8 positions matching TRBD1. The CDR3 length is 14 residues. V shed 7 bases, J shed 7 bases, and the junction held 9 bases outside the gene matches. The V gene's germline CDR1 is MNHEY and CDR2 SMNVEV (reference sequence). The CDR3 region is CASTNRGSGNEQFF. In DNA form, the CDR3 reads TGTGCCAGCACCAACAGGGGGTCCGGGAATGAGCAGTTCTTC.